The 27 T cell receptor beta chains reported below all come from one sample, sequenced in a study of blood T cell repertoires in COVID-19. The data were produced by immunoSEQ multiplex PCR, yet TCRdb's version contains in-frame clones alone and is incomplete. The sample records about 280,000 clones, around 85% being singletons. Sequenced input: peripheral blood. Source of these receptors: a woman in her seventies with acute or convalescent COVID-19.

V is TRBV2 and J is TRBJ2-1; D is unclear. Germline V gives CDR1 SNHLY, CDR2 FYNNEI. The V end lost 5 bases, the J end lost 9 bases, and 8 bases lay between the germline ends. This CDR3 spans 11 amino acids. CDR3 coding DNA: TGTGCCAGCAGTCTATATAGTGAGCAGTTCTTC. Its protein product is CASSLYSEQFF.

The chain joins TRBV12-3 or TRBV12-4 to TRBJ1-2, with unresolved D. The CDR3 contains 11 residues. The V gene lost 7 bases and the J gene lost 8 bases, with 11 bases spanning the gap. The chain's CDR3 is CASTGLAGYTF. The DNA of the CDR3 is TGTGCCAGCACCGGATTAGCCGGCTACACCTTC.

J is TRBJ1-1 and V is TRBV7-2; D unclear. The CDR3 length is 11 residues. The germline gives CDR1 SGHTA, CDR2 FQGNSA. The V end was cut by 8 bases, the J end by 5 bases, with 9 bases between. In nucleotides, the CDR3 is TGTGCCAGCCTGGGAGGGACTGAAGCTTTCTTT. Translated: CASLGGTEAFF.

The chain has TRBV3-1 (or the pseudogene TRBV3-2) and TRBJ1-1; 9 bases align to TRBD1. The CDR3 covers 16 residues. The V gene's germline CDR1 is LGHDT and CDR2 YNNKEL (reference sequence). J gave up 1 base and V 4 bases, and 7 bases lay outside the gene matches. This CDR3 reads CASSLRTGVENTEAFF. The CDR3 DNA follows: TGTGCCAGCAGCCTCAGGACAGGGGTGGAGAACACTGAAGCTTTCTTT.

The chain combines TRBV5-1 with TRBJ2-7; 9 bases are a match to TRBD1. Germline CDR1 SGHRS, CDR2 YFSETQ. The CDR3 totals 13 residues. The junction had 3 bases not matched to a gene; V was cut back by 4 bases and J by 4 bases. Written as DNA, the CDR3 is TGCGCCAGCAGCACAGGGGGCCTATACGAGCAGTACTTC. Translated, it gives CASSTGGLYEQYF.

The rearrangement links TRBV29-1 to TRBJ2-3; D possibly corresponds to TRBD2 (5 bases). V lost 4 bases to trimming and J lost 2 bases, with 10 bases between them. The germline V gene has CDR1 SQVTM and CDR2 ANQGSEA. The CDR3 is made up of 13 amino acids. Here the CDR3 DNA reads TGCAGCGTTGCCGGGGAACACACAGATACGCAGTATTTT. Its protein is CSVAGEHTDTQYF.

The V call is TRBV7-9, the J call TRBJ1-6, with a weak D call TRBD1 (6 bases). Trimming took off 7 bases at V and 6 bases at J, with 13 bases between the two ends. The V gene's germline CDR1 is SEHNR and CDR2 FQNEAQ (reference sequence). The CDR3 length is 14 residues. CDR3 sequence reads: CASTGGQINSPLHF. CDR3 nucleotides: TGTGCCAGCACCGGGGGACAAATTAATTCACCCCTCCACTTT. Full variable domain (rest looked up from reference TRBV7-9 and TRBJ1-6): DTGVSQNPRHKITKRGQNVTFRCDPISEHNRLYWYRQTLGQGPEFLTYFQNEAQLEKSRLLSDRFSAERPKGSFSTLEIQRTEQGDSAMYLCASTGGQINSPLHFGNGTRLTVT.

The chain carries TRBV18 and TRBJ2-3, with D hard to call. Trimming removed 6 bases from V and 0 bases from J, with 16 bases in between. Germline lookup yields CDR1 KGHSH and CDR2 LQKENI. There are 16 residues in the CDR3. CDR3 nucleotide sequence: TGTGCCAGCTCTCCGACCAGACTTACTAGCACAGATACGCAGTATTTT. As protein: CASSPTRLTSTDTQYF.

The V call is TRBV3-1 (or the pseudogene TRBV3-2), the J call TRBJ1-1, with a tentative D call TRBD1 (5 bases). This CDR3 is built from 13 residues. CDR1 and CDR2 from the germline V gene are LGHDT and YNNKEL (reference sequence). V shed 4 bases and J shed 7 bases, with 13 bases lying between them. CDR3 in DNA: TGTGCCAGCAGCCGGTCGGGGGGGTTTGAAGCTTTCTTT. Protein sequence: CASSRSGGFEAFF.

The CDR3 region has the DNA TGTGCCAGCAGTGATGGAGTCTCCTACGAGCAGTACTTC. Amino acids: CASSDGVSYEQYF. The V and J genes are TRBV25-1 and TRBJ2-7; unclear D gene. CDR1 is MGHDK and CDR2 is SYGVNS in the germline V gene. The V and J ends lost 3 bases and 0 bases respectively, with 6 bases between them. The CDR3 runs to 13 residues.

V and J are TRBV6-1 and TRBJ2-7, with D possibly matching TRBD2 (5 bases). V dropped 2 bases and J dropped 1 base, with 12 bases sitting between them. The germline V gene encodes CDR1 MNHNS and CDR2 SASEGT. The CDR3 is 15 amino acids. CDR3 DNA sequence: TGTGCCAGCAGTGAATTAGCTTGGAGGTCCTACGAGCAGTACTTC. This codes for CASSELAWRSYEQYF.

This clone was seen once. Here the CDR3 DNA reads TGTGCCAGCAGTTACTTGGGGGGACAGGCTGCTGAAGCTTTCTTT. It encodes CASSYLGGQAAEAFF. The chain uses TRBV6-5 and TRBJ1-1, with 8 bases identical to TRBD1. CDR3 length equals 15 residues. CDR1 and CDR2 (germline): MNHEY, SVGAGI. V trimming: 1 base; J trimming: 6 bases; junction bases outside the gene matches: 7.

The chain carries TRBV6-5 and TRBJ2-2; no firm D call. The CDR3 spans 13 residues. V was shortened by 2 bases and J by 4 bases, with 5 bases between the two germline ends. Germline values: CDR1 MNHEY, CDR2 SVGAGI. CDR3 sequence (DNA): TGTGCCAGCAGTTACAGACTCACCGGGGAGCTGTTTTTT. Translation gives CASSYRLTGELFF.

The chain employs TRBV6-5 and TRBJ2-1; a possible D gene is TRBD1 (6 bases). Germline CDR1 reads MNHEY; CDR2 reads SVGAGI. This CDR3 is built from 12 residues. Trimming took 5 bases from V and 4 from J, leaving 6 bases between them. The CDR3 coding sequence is TGTGCCAGCAGTAGGGGGTACAATGAGCAGTTCTTC. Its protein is CASSRGYNEQFF.

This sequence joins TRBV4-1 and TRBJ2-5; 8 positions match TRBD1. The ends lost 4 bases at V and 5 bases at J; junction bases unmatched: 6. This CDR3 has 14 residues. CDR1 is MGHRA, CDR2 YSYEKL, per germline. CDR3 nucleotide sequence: TGCGCCAGCAGCCCCCAGGGGGCTCAGGAGACCCAGTACTTC. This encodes CASSPQGAQETQYF.

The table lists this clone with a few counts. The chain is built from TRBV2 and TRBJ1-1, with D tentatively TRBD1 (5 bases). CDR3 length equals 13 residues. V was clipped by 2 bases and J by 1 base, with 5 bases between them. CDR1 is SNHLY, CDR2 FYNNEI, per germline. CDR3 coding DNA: TGTGCCAGCAGTGAACAGGGGAACACTGAAGCTTTCTTT. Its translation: CASSEQGNTEAFF.

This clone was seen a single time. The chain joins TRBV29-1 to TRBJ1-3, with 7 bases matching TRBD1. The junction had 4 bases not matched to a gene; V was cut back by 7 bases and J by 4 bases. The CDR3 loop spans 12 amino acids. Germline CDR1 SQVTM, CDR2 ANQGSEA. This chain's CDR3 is CSAGTAGNTIYF. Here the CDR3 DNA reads TGCAGCGCCGGGACAGCCGGAAACACCATATATTTT.

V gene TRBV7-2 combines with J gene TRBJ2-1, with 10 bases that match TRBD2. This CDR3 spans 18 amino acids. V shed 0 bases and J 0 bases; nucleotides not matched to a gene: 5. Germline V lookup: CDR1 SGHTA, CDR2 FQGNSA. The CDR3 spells CASSLAASGGSSYNEQFF. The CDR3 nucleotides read TGTGCCAGCAGCTTAGCGGCTAGCGGGGGCAGCTCCTACAATGAGCAGTTCTTC.

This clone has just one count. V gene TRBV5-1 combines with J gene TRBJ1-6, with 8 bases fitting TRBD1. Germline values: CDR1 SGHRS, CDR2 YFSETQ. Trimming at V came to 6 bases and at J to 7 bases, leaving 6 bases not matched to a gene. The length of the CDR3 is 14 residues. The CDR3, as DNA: TGCGCCAGCACCCAGGGACAGGCCAATTCACCCCTCCACTTT. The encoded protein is CASTQGQANSPLHF. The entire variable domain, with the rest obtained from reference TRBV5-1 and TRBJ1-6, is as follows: KAGVTQTPRYLIKTRGQQVTLSCSPISGHRSVSWYQQTPGQGLQFLFEYFSETQRNKGNFPGRFSGRQFSNSRSEMNVSTLELGDSALYLCASTQGQANSPLHFGNGTRLTVT.

CDR3 in amino acids: CASSRGGLYEQYF. For the CDR3, the DNA is TGTGCCAGCAGCCGCGGGGGCCTCTACGAGCAGTACTTC. This rearrangement joins TRBV3-1 (or the pseudogene TRBV3-2) to TRBJ2-7; a weak D match, TRBD2 (7 bases). The CDR3 spans 13 residues. Looked up from germline, CDR1 is LGHDT and CDR2 is YNNKEL (reference sequence). Between the trimmed V and J ends, which lost 4 bases and 3 bases, there was a span of 10 bases.

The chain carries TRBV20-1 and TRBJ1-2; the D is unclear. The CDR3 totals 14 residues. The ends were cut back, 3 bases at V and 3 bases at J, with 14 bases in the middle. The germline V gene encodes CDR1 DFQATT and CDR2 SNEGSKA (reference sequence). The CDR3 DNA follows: TGCAGTGCTAGTTTGCCCGTTGCGGACTATGGCTACACCTTC. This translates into CSASLPVADYGYTF.

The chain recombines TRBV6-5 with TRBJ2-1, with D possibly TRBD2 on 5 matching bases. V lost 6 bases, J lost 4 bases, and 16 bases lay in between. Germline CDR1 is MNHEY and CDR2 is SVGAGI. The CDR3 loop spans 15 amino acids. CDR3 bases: TGTGCCAGCAGCATCGGGGTCCGCTTTTACAATGAGCAGTTCTTC. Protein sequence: CASSIGVRFYNEQFF.

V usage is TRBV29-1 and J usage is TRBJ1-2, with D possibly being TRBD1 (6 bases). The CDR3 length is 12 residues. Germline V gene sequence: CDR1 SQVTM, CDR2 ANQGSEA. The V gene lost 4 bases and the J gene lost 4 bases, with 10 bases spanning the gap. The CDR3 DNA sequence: TGCAGCGTTGCAGGGGCTTCCTATGGCTACACCTTC. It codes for CSVAGASYGYTF.

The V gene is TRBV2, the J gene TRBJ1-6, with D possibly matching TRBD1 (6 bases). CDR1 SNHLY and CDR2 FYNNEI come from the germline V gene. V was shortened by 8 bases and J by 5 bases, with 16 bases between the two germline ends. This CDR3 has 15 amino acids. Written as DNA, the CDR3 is TGTGCCAGCCGGGCGGCCAGGGGAGATAATTCACCCCTCCACTTT. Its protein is CASRAARGDNSPLHF.

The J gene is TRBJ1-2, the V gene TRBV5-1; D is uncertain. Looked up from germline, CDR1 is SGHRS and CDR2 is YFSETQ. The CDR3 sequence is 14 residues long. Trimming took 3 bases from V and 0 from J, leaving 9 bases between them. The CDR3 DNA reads TGCGCCAGCAGCTCAGAACTAGCTAACTATGGCTACACCTTC. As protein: CASSSELANYGYTF.

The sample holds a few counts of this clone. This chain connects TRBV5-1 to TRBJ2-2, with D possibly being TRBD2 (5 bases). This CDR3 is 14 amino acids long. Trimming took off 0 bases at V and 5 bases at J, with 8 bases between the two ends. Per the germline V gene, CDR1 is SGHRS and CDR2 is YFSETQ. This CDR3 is CASSLDGETGELFF. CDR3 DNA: TGCGCCAGCAGCTTGGACGGGGAAACCGGGGAGCTGTTTTTT.

The CDR3 spells CASSYGTGGNEKLFF. The CDR3 DNA sequence: TGTGCCAGCAGTTACGGCACAGGGGGAAATGAAAAACTGTTTTTT. J is TRBJ1-4 and V is TRBV6-6; 8 bases agree with TRBD1. The CDR3 length is 15 residues. Trimming cost V 2 bases and J 5 bases; bases outside gene matches: 4. The germline CDR1 and CDR2 sequences are MNHNY and SVGAGI (reference sequence).